Detailed here is one T cell receptor (beta chain). This clone was seen only a few times. Its cognate antigen has yet to be identified. Base qualities are missing; no much larger clone stands one base away. This sample is part of a study of blood T cell repertoires in COVID-19 (dated by TCRdb to about 2020). With respect to the entire study: The collaborator samples originated in the United States, Italy and Spain and spanned the acute and convalescent phases of COVID-19. Where available, HLA class I and class II types were obtained from metadata supplied by the sample provider rather than from assay-based typing. The repertoires were released in a freely available public database meant as a resource for research on the immune response to SARS-CoV-2. The material from the prospective study consisted of cDNA or gDNA derived from T cells, B-cell-depleted T cells, or PBMCs. The samples were drawn from the first 160 participants of the ongoing ImmuneRACE study and from some 1,300 subjects provided by 6 global collaborators. Subjects who had been exposed to COVID-19, were actively infected with it, or had recovered from it provided the deeply sampled blood TCRbeta repertoires that made up the dataset. A de-identified subject ID, COVID-19 status, age in years and sex were almost always included in the sample metadata.

Findings and caveats that apply to the study as a whole: The quantity of clinical and demographic metadata differed by source and by participant and was supplied without curation.

One collaborating source in Seattle enrolled patients while the patients were actively infected and followed the patients over time throughout the course of disease. The collaborating institutions used their own protocols to collect whole blood in K2EDTA tubes. For TCRbeta analysis, collaborator samples were shipped as frozen whole blood, as isolated PBMCs, or as DNA extracted from either sample type. TCRbeta CDR3 regions were amplified from genomic DNA by means of the immunoSEQ Assay, a bias-controlled multiplex PCR. From the authors' description of their analysis: Nucleated cell counts per sample were estimated from amplification of reference gene primers within the assay. To quantify the absolute abundance of each unique TCRbeta CDR3 rearrangement, sequence reads were collapsed and filtered. For each sample, productive Simpson clonality was calculated as the square root of Simpson's diversity index across productive rearrangements. What TCRdb holds here is the immuneACCESS table cut down to in-frame rearrangements. Part of the clones is not present; checked against another copy, under half of the missing clones reflect an unresolved V gene, and the others are unexplained. V and J calls and clone size come straight from that table; D and trimming were deduced from the DNA. The sample yields 270,000 or so clones; about 90% were counted once. The top ten constitute around 10% of the sample.

The CDR3 spans 20 residues, from the cysteine through the phenylalanine. CDR3 DNA only is kept here, 60 bases in frame from base 1. Source material: peripheral blood. The sequence is built from TRBV21-1 and TRBJ2-6; whether TRBD1, the table's D call, matches the DNA was not checked. TRBV21-1 is noted as a pseudogene. The sequence derives from a woman in her thirties with COVID-19, enrolled during active disease. The CDR3 in this case is CASSRVRSTVFHSGANVLTF. The sequence in DNA is TGTGCCAGCAGCAGGGTCCGGTCGACAGTTTTCCACTCTGGGGCCAACGTCCTGACTTTC.